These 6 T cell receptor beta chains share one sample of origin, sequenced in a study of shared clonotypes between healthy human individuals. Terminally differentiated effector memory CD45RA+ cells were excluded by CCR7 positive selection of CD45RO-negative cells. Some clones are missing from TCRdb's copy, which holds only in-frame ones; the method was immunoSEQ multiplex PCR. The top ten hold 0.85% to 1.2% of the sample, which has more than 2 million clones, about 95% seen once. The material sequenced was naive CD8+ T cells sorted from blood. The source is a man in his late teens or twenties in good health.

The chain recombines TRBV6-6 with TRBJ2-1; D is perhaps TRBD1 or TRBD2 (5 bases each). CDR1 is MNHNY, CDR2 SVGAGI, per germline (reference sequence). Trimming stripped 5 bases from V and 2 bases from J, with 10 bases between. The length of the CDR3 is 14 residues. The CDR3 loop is CASSRGVAYNEQFF. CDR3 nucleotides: TGTGCCAGCAGTCGAGGGGTTGCCTACAATGAGCAGTTCTTC.

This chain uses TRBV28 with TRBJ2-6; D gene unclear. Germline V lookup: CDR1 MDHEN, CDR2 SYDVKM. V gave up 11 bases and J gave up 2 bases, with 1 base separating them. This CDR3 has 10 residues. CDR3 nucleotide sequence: TGTGCCGCTGGGGCCAACGTCCTGACTTTC. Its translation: CAAGANVLTF. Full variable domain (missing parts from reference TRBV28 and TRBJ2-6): DVKVTQSSRYLVKRTGEKVFLECVQDMDHENMFWYRQDPGLGLRLIYFSYDVKMKEKGDIPEGYSVSREKKERFSLILESASTNQTSMYLCAAGANVLTFGAGSRLTVL.

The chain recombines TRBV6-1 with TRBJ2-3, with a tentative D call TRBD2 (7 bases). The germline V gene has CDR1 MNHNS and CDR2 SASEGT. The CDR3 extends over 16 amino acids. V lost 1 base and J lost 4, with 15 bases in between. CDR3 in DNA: TGTGCCAGCAGTGAAGGGTTTGGGGGGGCGGCAGATACGCAGTATTTT. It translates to CASSEGFGGAADTQYF.

The CDR3 protein is CASSPTQGAEETQYF. In nucleotides, the CDR3 is TGTGCCAGCTCACCGACACAGGGGGCCGAAGAGACCCAGTACTTC. The chain links TRBV18 to TRBJ2-5; 9 bases are shared with TRBD1. Germline CDR1 is KGHSH and CDR2 is LQKENI. The CDR3 spans 15 residues. Losses at the gene ends were 3 bases for V and 3 bases for J; bases not matched to a gene: 5. Full variable domain (rest looked up from reference TRBV18 and TRBJ2-5): NAGVMQNPRHLVRRRGQEARLRCSPMKGHSHVYWYRQLPEEGLKFMVYLQKENIIDESGMPKERFSAEFPKEGPSILRIQQVVRGDSAAYFCASSPTQGAEETQYFGPGTRLLVL.

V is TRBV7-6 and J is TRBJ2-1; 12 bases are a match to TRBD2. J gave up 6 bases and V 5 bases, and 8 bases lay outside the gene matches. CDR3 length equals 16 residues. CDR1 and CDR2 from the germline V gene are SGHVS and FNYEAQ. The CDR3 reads CASSPLLAGGSNEQFF. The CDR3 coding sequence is TGTGCCAGCAGCCCCCTACTAGCGGGGGGATCCAATGAGCAGTTCTTC.

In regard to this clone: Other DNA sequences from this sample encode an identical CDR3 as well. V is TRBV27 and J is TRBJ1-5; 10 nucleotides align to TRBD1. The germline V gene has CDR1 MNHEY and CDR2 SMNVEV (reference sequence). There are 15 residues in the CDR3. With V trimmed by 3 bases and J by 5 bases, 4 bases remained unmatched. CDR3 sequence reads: CASSLSGTGDQPQHF. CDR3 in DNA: TGTGCCAGCAGTTTGTCCGGGACAGGGGATCAGCCCCAGCATTTT.